The next 30 T cell receptor beta chains were all read from a single sample in a study of cytomegalovirus exposure and HLA in healthy donors. A multiplex PCR was run with 60 Vbeta primers and 13 Jbeta primers. TCRdb keeps only in-frame clones here, not all; method: immunoSEQ multiplex PCR. In total, the table holds roughly 88,000 clones. The sequenced sample consisted of PBMCs. These receptors all stem from a man aged 50 to 60 in good health and CMV-seropositive.

This CDR3 is CASSFISPGTSGRGNEQFF. CDR3 in DNA: TGCGCCAGCAGCTTCATCTCGCCCGGGACTAGCGGGAGAGGCAATGAGCAGTTCTTC. J is TRBJ2-1 and V is TRBV5-1; TRBD2 aligns across 14 bases. Germline CDR1 and CDR2: SGHRS and YFSETQ. After removal of 2 bases from V and 6 bases from J, the junction contained 13 bases not matched to a gene. The CDR3 runs to 19 residues.

This rearrangement joins TRBV5-1 to TRBJ2-3; TRBD1 aligns across 8 bases. J gave up 2 bases and V 2 bases, and 10 bases lay outside the gene matches. The CDR3 runs to 17 residues. The germline V gene encodes CDR1 SGHRS and CDR2 YFSETQ. CDR3 bases: TGCGCCAGCAGCTTCAGGACAGGGACGGGGATCACAGATACGCAGTATTTT. The encoded protein is CASSFRTGTGITDTQYF.

The chain recombines TRBV29-1 with TRBJ1-1; 7 bases align to TRBD1. Germline CDR1 is SQVTM and CDR2 is ANQGSEA. This CDR3 comprises 13 residues. V trimming: 7 bases; J trimming: 5 bases; junction bases outside the gene matches: 10. The CDR3 loop is CSAAGGTRTEAFF. DNA of the CDR3: TGCAGCGCCGCAGGGGGGACGAGGACTGAAGCTTTCTTT. Based on the CDR3 plus reference TRBV29-1 and TRBJ1-1, the full variable domain is SAVISQKPSRDICQRGTSLTIQCQVDSQVTMMFWYRQQPGQSLTLIATANQGSEATYESGFVIDKFPISRPNLTFSTLTVSNMSPEDSSIYLCSAAGGTRTEAFFGQGTRLTVV.

The chain employs TRBV6-1 and TRBJ2-2; 12 bases fit TRBD2. Germline CDR1 is MNHNS and CDR2 is SASEGT. The CDR3 spans 14 residues. The junction had 4 bases not matched to a gene; V was cut back by 7 bases and J by 7 bases. CDR3 sequence reads: CASNRLAGDGELFF. The CDR3 DNA reads TGTGCCAGCAATCGACTAGCGGGAGACGGGGAGCTGTTTTTT.

The chain links TRBV29-1 to TRBJ1-5, with D unclear. V was pared by 4 bases and J by 1 base, with 8 bases between. Germline V gene lookup returns CDR1 SQVTM and CDR2 ANQGSEA. This CDR3 region has 13 residues. The CDR3 DNA follows: TGCAGCGTTGGGGCGGGGAGCAATCAGCCCCAGCATTTT. Residues: CSVGAGSNQPQHF. The variable domain in full, completed from reference TRBV29-1 and TRBJ1-5, reads SAVISQKPSRDICQRGTSLTIQCQVDSQVTMMFWYRQQPGQSLTLIATANQGSEATYESGFVIDKFPISRPNLTFSTLTVSNMSPEDSSIYLCSVGAGSNQPQHFGDGTRLSIL.

V gene TRBV5-1 combines with J gene TRBJ1-2, with 8 nucleotides matching TRBD1. In germline, CDR1 is SGHRS, CDR2 YFSETQ. This CDR3 spans 14 amino acids. V trimming: 4 bases; J trimming: 2 bases; junction bases outside the gene matches: 4. The CDR3 is CASSPGGANYGYTF. In nucleotides, the CDR3 is TGCGCCAGCAGCCCAGGGGGCGCGAACTATGGCTACACCTTC.

The chain links TRBV6-5 to TRBJ1-2, with D possibly matching TRBD1 (6 bases). The CDR3 loop spans 14 amino acids. V was clipped by 0 bases and J by 4 bases, with 9 bases between them. Germline CDR1 reads MNHEY; CDR2 reads SVGAGI. CDR3 protein: CASSYSDRTYGYTF. The DNA of the CDR3 is TGTGCCAGCAGTTACTCGGACAGAACCTATGGCTACACCTTC.

V usage is TRBV6-5 and J usage is TRBJ2-7; 8 positions agree with TRBD2. The germline CDR1 and CDR2 sequences are MNHEY and SVGAGI. V lost 6 bases and J lost 7; bases outside the gene matches: 11. The CDR3 contains 14 residues. CDR3 sequence (DNA): TGTGCCAGCAGCCCCGGGGTAGCGGGAAATGAGCAGTACTTC. Its protein is CASSPGVAGNEQYF.

The genes are TRBV7-2 and TRBJ1-5; D remains ambiguous. Looked up from germline, CDR1 is SGHTA and CDR2 is FQGNSA. The CDR3 is 14 residues long. The V and J ends lost 1 base and 3 bases respectively, with 7 bases between them. The CDR3: CASSLVRPNQPQHF. The DNA of the CDR3 is TGTGCCAGCAGCTTAGTCAGGCCCAATCAGCCCCAGCATTTT.

The gene calls are TRBV5-5 and TRBJ2-7; TRBD1 matches at 10 bases. The CDR3 is made up of 14 amino acids. Germline CDR1 and CDR2: SGHKS and YYEKEE (reference sequence). V lost 4 bases and J lost 2; bases outside the gene matches: 3. The CDR3 nucleotides are TGTGCCAGCAGCGGAGGGACAGGGGCCTACGAGCAGTACGTC. It yields the protein CASSGGTGAYEQYV.

The chain couples TRBV30 to TRBJ2-7; TRBD1 agrees at 8 bases. In germline, CDR1 is GTSNPN, CDR2 SVGIG (reference sequence). The CDR3 totals 12 residues. The V and J ends lost 8 bases and 2 bases, in that order; junction bases with no gene match: 5. The CDR3 bases are TGTGCCGGGGGACAGGATGCCTACGAGCAGTACTTC. Residues: CAGGQDAYEQYF.

The J gene is TRBJ2-2, the V gene TRBV9; D might be TRBD2 (6 bases). Germline values: CDR1 SGDLS, CDR2 YYNGEE. The CDR3 spans 15 residues. V lost 3 bases, J lost 6 bases, and 15 bases lay in between. CDR3 in amino acids: CASSAPRAGPGELFF. The CDR3 nucleotides read TGTGCCAGCAGCGCGCCTCGTGCGGGACCCGGGGAGCTGTTTTTT.

This sequence joins TRBV6-1 and TRBJ2-2; 7 bases are a match to TRBD2. Germline V gives CDR1 MNHNS, CDR2 SASEGT. V shed 2 bases, J shed 4 bases, and the junction held 7 bases outside the gene matches. The CDR3 loop spans 16 amino acids. CDR3 sequence reads: CASSENVGGGTGELFF. The CDR3 nucleotides are TGTGCCAGCAGTGAAAATGTTGGCGGGGGCACCGGGGAGCTGTTTTTT.

This CDR3 reads CASSFRGQGAPGELFF. As DNA, the CDR3 is TGTGCCAGCAGCTTCAGGGGGCAGGGGGCGCCCGGGGAGCTGTTTTTT. V gene TRBV7-2 combines with J gene TRBJ2-2; 8 bases line up with TRBD1. Germline values: CDR1 SGHTA, CDR2 FQGNSA. J was trimmed by 6 bases and V by 3 bases; bases with no gene match: 9. The CDR3 consists of 16 residues.

This sequence joins TRBV10-3 and TRBJ2-3, with TRBD2 identical over 7 bases. This CDR3 spans 14 amino acids. V trimming: 4 bases; J trimming: 3 bases; junction bases outside the gene matches: 4. Germline assignment: CDR1 ENHRY and CDR2 SYGVKD. The CDR3, as DNA: TGTGCCATCAGTGGTCTAGCGGAGACAGATACGCAGTATTTT. Encoded protein: CAISGLAETDTQYF.

The V and J genes are TRBV7-9 and TRBJ2-1; 11 bases line up with TRBD2. The CDR3 contains 16 residues. The germline V gene has CDR1 SEHNR and CDR2 FQNEAQ (reference sequence). Losses at the gene ends were 5 bases for V and 12 bases for J; bases not matched to a gene: 15. The CDR3 region is CASSPSGTSGQEGQFF. CDR3 nucleotide sequence: TGTGCCAGCAGCCCATCCGGGACTAGCGGCCAAGAGGGGCAGTTCTTC.

The rearrangement uses TRBV29-1 and TRBJ2-5, with a possible D match to TRBD1 (5 bases). Germline V CDR1 and CDR2: SQVTM, ANQGSEA. V gave up 3 bases and J gave up 0 bases, with 11 bases separating them. This CDR3 contains 14 residues. The CDR3 DNA follows: TGCAGCGTTGACCTGCAGGGTAACCAAGAGACCCAGTACTTC. It codes for CSVDLQGNQETQYF.

The chain employs TRBV7-9 and TRBJ1-4; 9 positions agree with TRBD1. Germline CDR1 is SEHNR and CDR2 is FQNEAQ (reference sequence). The CDR3 has 16 residues. Germline trimming cut 4 bases from V and 7 bases from J; bases unmatched to any gene: 10. DNA for the CDR3: TGTGCCAGCAGCTGGGAAACCGGGACAGGGAGTGAAAAACTGTTTTTT. The encoded protein is CASSWETGTGSEKLFF.

The V call is TRBV19, the J call TRBJ2-3, with D possibly being TRBD2 (5 bases). The V gene lost 5 bases and the J gene lost 0 bases, with 15 bases spanning the gap. Germline V gene sequence: CDR1 LNHDA, CDR2 SQIVND (reference sequence). CDR3 length equals 16 residues. The CDR3 spells CASSPLAQTSTDTQYF. Written as DNA, the CDR3 is TGTGCCAGTAGTCCCCTAGCCCAGACTAGCACAGATACGCAGTATTTT.

The chain couples TRBV6-5 to TRBJ2-5; D is unclear. The length of the CDR3 is 15 residues. CDR1 and CDR2 from the germline V gene are MNHEY and SVGAGI. V lost 0 bases, J lost 2 bases, and 10 bases lay in between. The CDR3 DNA reads TGTGCCAGCAGTTACTCGAAAGGAGTTCAAGAGACCCAGTACTTC. It specifies CASSYSKGVQETQYF.

The chain recombines TRBV29-1 with TRBJ2-7; 7 positions agree with TRBD1. Germline V gene data show CDR1 as SQVTM and CDR2 as ANQGSEA. The CDR3 is 12 residues long. With V trimmed by 4 bases and J by 4 bases, 4 bases remained unmatched. CDR3 sequence (DNA): TGCAGCGTTGGGACAGGTGGTTACGAGCAGTACTTC. It codes for CSVGTGGYEQYF.

The chain is built from TRBV4-3 and TRBJ1-2, with D tentatively TRBD1 (6 bases). The CDR3 length is 17 residues. V was clipped by 0 bases and J by 0 bases, with 14 bases between them. Per germline, CDR1 LGHNA and CDR2 YSLEER. The CDR3 sequence is CASSQDWTATANYGYTF. The DNA of the CDR3 is TGCGCCAGCAGCCAAGATTGGACAGCGACAGCTAACTATGGCTACACCTTC.

This chain uses TRBV7-2 with TRBJ1-1; D unclear. The CDR3 length is 13 residues. CDR1 and CDR2 (germline): SGHTA, FQGNSA. Trimming cost V 6 bases and J 6 bases, with 14 bases left between them. The CDR3 DNA reads TGTGCCAGCAGGGAGATGCTTCTTGCTGAAGCTTTCTTT. Translated, it gives CASREMLLAEAFF.

J is TRBJ1-6 and V is TRBV4-3, with D maybe TRBD1 (6 bases). This CDR3 has 16 amino acids. CDR1 and CDR2 from the germline V gene are LGHNA and YSLEER. V dropped 0 bases and J dropped 4 bases, with 10 bases sitting between them. The CDR3 spells CASSQDWTDYNSPLHF. The CDR3 DNA follows: TGCGCCAGCAGCCAAGATTGGACAGATTATAATTCACCCCTCCACTTT.

The gene calls are TRBV7-2 and TRBJ1-1; 7 bases are shared with TRBD1. The CDR3 covers 15 residues. J was trimmed by 3 bases and V by 5 bases; bases with no gene match: 9. Germline values: CDR1 SGHTA, CDR2 FQGNSA. The CDR3 reads CASSLYATGYTEAFF. In DNA, the CDR3 is TGTGCCAGCAGCCTATACGCGACAGGGTACACTGAAGCTTTCTTT.

The V call is TRBV9, the J call TRBJ2-7; the D gene is possibly TRBD2 (7 bases). Germline-derived CDR1 and CDR2 are SGDLS and YYNGEE. This CDR3 is 15 amino acids long. The V end was cut by 1 base, the J end by 0 bases, with 11 bases between. The CDR3 sequence is CASSVRGGSSYEQYF. CDR3 nucleotide sequence: TGTGCCAGCAGCGTAAGGGGGGGCAGCTCCTACGAGCAGTACTTC.

The genes are TRBV9 and TRBJ2-5, with 8 bases aligning to TRBD1. With V trimmed by 2 bases and J by 4 bases, 7 bases remained unmatched. The CDR3 consists of 15 residues. Germline lookup yields CDR1 SGDLS and CDR2 YYNGEE. CDR3 sequence reads: CASSVGDRSGETQYF. CDR3 sequence (DNA): TGTGCCAGCAGCGTGGGGGACAGGAGCGGAGAGACCCAGTACTTC. The complete variable domain, with remaining parts taken from reference TRBV9 and TRBJ2-5, reads DSGVTQTPKHLITATGQRVTLRCSPRSGDLSVYWYQQSLDQGLQFLIQYYNGEERAKGNILERFSAQQFPDLHSELNLSSLELGDSALYFCASSVGDRSGETQYFGPGTRLLVL.

V gene TRBV10-3 combines with J gene TRBJ1-3, with D unresolved. The CDR3 spans 14 residues. Deletions cut 3 bases from V and 0 bases from J, with 6 bases between. CDR1 is ENHRY and CDR2 is SYGVKD in the germline V gene. CDR3 DNA: TGTGCCATCAGTGAAAGGAGCTCTGGAAACACCATATATTTT. It is translated as CAISERSSGNTIYF.

V usage is TRBV4-1 and J usage is TRBJ2-4, with a possible D match to TRBD1 (6 bases). The CDR3 totals 16 residues. In germline, CDR1 is MGHRA, CDR2 YSYEKL. Trimming pared 0 bases from V and 1 base from J, leaving 10 bases between. The CDR3 nucleotides read TGCGCCAGCAGCCAAGATAGGGGGTGGGCCAAAAACATTCAGTACTTC. This sequence encodes CASSQDRGWAKNIQYF.

The chain links TRBV9 to TRBJ2-3, with D tentatively TRBD2 (5 bases). Trimming cost V 0 bases and J 2 bases, with 7 bases left between them. The CDR3 is made up of 14 amino acids. Germline-derived CDR1 and CDR2 are SGDLS and YYNGEE. In DNA, the CDR3 is TGTGCCAGCAGCGTAGGAGGGTTCACAGATACGCAGTATTTT. Amino acids: CASSVGGFTDTQYF. Variable domain in full (rest from reference TRBV9 and TRBJ2-3): DSGVTQTPKHLITATGQRVTLRCSPRSGDLSVYWYQQSLDQGLQFLIQYYNGEERAKGNILERFSAQQFPDLHSELNLSSLELGDSALYFCASSVGGFTDTQYFGPGTRLTVL.